A single sample is the source of the 10 T cell receptor beta chains below, sequenced in a study of blood T cell repertoires in COVID-19 (dated by TCRdb to 2018 to 2021). Library construction relied on the immunoSEQ multiplex PCR assay. The table was pulled from immuneACCESS by TCRdb, which kept in-frame rearrangements only. Such tables lose some clones; where checked, under half of the loss comes from unresolved V genes, and the rest has no known cause. The sample table holds fewer than 110,000 clones, of which approximately 91% were seen once. Together, the top ten hold roughly a sixth of the sample. The source material was peripheral blood. The receptors were gathered from a man between 45 and 60 years old with acute or convalescent COVID-19.

The table lists this clone with a few counts. DNA of the CDR3: TGCAGCGTTCCTCCGGGGACCGGGACAGGCGGTGGCTACACCTTC. Residues: CSVPPGTGTGGGYTF. The rearrangement joins TRBV29-1 to TRBJ1-2, with TRBD1 matching 8 bases. The CDR3 sequence is 15 residues long. The trim removed 5 bases at V and 7 bases at J, leaving 15 bases unmatched. In germline, CDR1 is SQVTM, CDR2 ANQGSEA. The whole variable domain, remainder taken from reference TRBV29-1 and TRBJ1-2, is SAVISQKPSRDICQRGTSLTIQCQVDSQVTMMFWYRQQPGQSLTLIATANQGSEATYESGFVIDKFPISRPNLTFSTLTVSNMSPEDSSIYLCSVPPGTGTGGGYTFGSGTRLTVV.

The rearrangement uses TRBV3-1 (or the pseudogene TRBV3-2) and TRBJ1-4; 9 bases are a match to TRBD1. Germline V lookup: CDR1 LGHDT, CDR2 YNNKEL (reference sequence). Losses at the gene ends were 6 bases for V and 10 bases for J; bases not matched to a gene: 3. This CDR3 contains 12 residues. The DNA of the CDR3 is TGTGCCAGCAGACTGGGACAGGGAAAACTGTTTTTT. Its translation: CASRLGQGKLFF.

The CDR3 region has the DNA TGTGCCAGCAGCTTGGTAGGACAGGGTGGCACTGAAGCTTTCTTT. It yields the protein CASSLVGQGGTEAFF. The chain links TRBV11-2 to TRBJ1-1, with 8 nucleotides matching TRBD1. J was trimmed by 4 bases and V by 3 bases; bases with no gene match: 7. CDR1 and CDR2 (germline): SGHAT, FQNNGV. This CDR3 is 15 amino acids long.

V is TRBV7-8 and J is TRBJ1-3, with 8 nucleotides matching TRBD1. The CDR3 consists of 17 residues. Germline lookup yields CDR1 SGHVS and CDR2 FQNEAQ. After removal of 1 base from V and 3 bases from J, the junction contained 8 bases not matched to a gene. In nucleotides, the CDR3 is TGTGCCAGCAGCTTAGACACAGGGGGAATTATTGGAAACACCATATATTTT. Amino acid sequence: CASSLDTGGIIGNTIYF.

This clone was seen a few times. The CDR3 nucleotides are TGTGCCAGTAGGTCGGGTGGCGGGGGGGGTCTGAATGAGCAGTTCTTC. It yields the protein CASRSGGGGGLNEQFF. The gene calls are TRBV19 and TRBJ2-1, with TRBD2 matching 9 bases. This CDR3 has 16 residues. Germline CDR1 is LNHDA and CDR2 is SQIVND (reference sequence). V shed 6 bases and J 7 bases; nucleotides not matched to a gene: 13. The whole variable domain, remainder taken from reference TRBV19 and TRBJ2-1, is DGGITQSPKYLFRKEGQNVTLSCEQNLNHDAMYWYRQDPGQGLRLIYYSQIVNDFQKGDIAEGYSVSREKKESFPLTVTSAQKNPTAFYLCASRSGGGGGLNEQFFGPGTRLTVL.

The chain employs TRBV7-9 and TRBJ1-3; 9 bases are a match to TRBD1. The CDR3 covers 19 residues. Germline V CDR1 and CDR2: SEHNR, FQNEAQ (reference sequence). The junction had 9 bases not matched to a gene; V was cut back by 0 bases and J by 0 bases. The CDR3 coding sequence is TGTGCCAGCAGCTTAGCTAAACCGGGACAGGGCGTCTCTGGAAACACCATATATTTT. Amino acids: CASSLAKPGQGVSGNTIYF.

This chain links TRBV7-6 with TRBJ2-1; 8 bases are a match to TRBD1. The junction had 5 bases not matched to a gene; V was cut back by 3 bases and J by 4 bases. The CDR3 covers 15 residues. The germline V gene has CDR1 SGHVS and CDR2 FNYEAQ. The chain's CDR3 is CASSLGTGTYNEQFF. The DNA for the CDR3 is TGTGCCAGCAGCTTGGGGACAGGAACTTACAATGAGCAGTTCTTC.

The chain carries TRBV5-5 and TRBJ2-1; 11 bases map to TRBD1. Germline assignment: CDR1 SGHKS and CDR2 YYEKEE (reference sequence). The V segment lost 2 bases and the J segment 3 bases; nucleotides outside the gene matches: 7. The CDR3 spans 17 residues. This CDR3 is CASSFPAGTGGYNEQFF. CDR3 in DNA: TGTGCCAGCAGCTTCCCGGCAGGGACAGGGGGCTACAATGAGCAGTTCTTC. The full variable domain, with the rest looked up from reference TRBV5-5 and TRBJ2-1, is DAGVTQSPTHLIKTRGQQVTLRCSPISGHKSVSWYQQVLGQGPQFIFQYYEKEERGRGNFPDRFSARQFPNYSSELNVNALLLGDSALYLCASSFPAGTGGYNEQFFGPGTRLTVL.

The chain couples TRBV6-5 to TRBJ1-2, with 7 bases aligning to TRBD1. J lost 2 bases, V lost 2 bases, and 5 bases had no gene match. CDR3 length: 15 amino acids. Per germline, CDR1 MNHEY and CDR2 SVGAGI. In DNA form, the CDR3 reads TGTGCCAGCAGTTACGGCGGGACAGCAAACTATGGCTACACCTTC. Protein product: CASSYGGTANYGYTF.

V gene TRBV7-8 combines with J gene TRBJ2-1; 10 nucleotides agree with TRBD1. V was clipped by 5 bases and J by 2 bases; unmatched bases: 3. The CDR3 totals 15 residues. The germline V gene encodes CDR1 SGHVS and CDR2 FQNEAQ. CDR3 coding DNA: TGTGCCAGCAGCCCCGACAGGGGGCCCTACAATGAGCAGTTCTTC. Amino acids: CASSPDRGPYNEQFF.